This passage covers 4 T cell receptor beta chains from one sample sequenced in a study of shared clonotypes between healthy human individuals. Sequencing was performed with immunoSEQ multiplex PCR; in TCRdb, only in-frame clones are kept and a portion is missing. The sample contains more than 2,000,000 clones, roughly nine tenths of which appear only once. The sequencing input was naive CD4+ T cells sorted from blood. Subset described: CD45RA+ positively selected. These receptor sequences come from a man aged 18 to 29 in good health.

This rearrangement joins TRBV5-1 to TRBJ2-7, with 10 nucleotides matching TRBD2. This CDR3 has 14 amino acids. Germline V gives CDR1 SGHRS, CDR2 YFSETQ. Germline trimming cut 4 bases from V and 4 bases from J; bases unmatched to any gene: 5. The CDR3 loop reads CASSPTSGVYEQYF. The CDR3 DNA sequence: TGCGCCAGCAGCCCCACTAGCGGGGTGTACGAGCAGTACTTC.

The J gene is TRBJ1-5, the V gene TRBV5-1; D not certain. The CDR3 is 15 amino acids. The V end was cut by 0 bases, the J end by 6 bases, with 13 bases between. CDR1 is SGHRS, CDR2 YFSETQ, per germline. CDR3 DNA sequence: TGCGCCAGCAGCTTGGTGGGCGTTATTGGTCAGCCCCAGCATTTT. It specifies CASSLVGVIGQPQHF.

The V and J genes are TRBV28 and TRBJ1-5; the D is unclear. The V end lost 5 bases, the J end lost 3 bases, and 11 bases lay between the germline ends. The CDR3 has 14 residues. Germline CDR1 reads MDHEN; CDR2 reads SYDVKM. This chain's CDR3 is CASSPSRPNQPQHF. The CDR3 DNA reads as TGTGCCAGCAGTCCATCTCGCCCCAATCAGCCCCAGCATTTT.

The chain has TRBV18 and TRBJ2-3, with 8 bases matching TRBD2. The CDR3 length is 17 residues. Germline CDR1 is KGHSH and CDR2 is LQKENI. The ends lost 3 bases at V and 3 bases at J; junction bases unmatched: 11. CDR3 region: CASSPPTGGSSTDTQYF. The CDR3 DNA reads as TGTGCCAGCTCACCCCCGACGGGGGGGAGTAGTACAGATACGCAGTATTTT.